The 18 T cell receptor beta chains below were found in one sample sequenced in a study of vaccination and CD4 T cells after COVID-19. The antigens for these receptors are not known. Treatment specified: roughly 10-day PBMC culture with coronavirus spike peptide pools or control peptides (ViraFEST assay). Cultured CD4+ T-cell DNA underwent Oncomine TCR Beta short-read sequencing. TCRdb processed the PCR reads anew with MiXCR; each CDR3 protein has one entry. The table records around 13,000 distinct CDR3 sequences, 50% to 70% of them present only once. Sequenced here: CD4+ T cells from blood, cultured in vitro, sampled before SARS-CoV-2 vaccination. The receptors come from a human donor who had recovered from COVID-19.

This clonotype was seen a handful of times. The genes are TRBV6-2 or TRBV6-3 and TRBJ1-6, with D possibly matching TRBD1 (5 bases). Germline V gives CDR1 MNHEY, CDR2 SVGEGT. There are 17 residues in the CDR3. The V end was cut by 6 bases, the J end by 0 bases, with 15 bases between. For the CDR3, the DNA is TGTGCCAGCAGGACACGCGGGACCCGCTCCTATAATTCACCCCTCCACTTT. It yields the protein CASRTRGTRSYNSPLHF.

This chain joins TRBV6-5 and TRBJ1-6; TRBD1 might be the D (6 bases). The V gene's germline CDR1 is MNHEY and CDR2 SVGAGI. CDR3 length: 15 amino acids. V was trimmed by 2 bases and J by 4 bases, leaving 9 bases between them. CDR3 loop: CASSYGRGYNSPLHF. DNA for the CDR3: TGTGCCAGCAGTTACGGCAGGGGTTATAATTCACCCCTCCACTTT.

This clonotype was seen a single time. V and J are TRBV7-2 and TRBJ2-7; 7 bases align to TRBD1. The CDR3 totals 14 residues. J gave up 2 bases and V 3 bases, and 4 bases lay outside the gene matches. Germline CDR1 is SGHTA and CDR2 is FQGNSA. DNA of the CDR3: TGTGCCAGCAGCTTGTCCGGACAGGCCTACGAGCAGTACTTC. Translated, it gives CASSLSGQAYEQYF.

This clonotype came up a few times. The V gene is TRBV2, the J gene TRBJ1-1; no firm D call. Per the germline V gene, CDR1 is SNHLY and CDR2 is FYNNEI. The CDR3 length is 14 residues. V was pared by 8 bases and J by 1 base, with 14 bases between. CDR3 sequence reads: CASSPGRGNTEAFF. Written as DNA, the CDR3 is TGTGCCAGCTCGCCGGGGAGAGGGAACACTGAAGCTTTCTTT.

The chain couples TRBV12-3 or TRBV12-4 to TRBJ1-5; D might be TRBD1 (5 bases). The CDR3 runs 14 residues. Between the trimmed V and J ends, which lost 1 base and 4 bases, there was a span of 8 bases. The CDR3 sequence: CASSLGGENQPQHF. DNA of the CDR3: TGTGCCAGCAGTTTAGGGGGGGAGAATCAGCCCCAGCATTTT.

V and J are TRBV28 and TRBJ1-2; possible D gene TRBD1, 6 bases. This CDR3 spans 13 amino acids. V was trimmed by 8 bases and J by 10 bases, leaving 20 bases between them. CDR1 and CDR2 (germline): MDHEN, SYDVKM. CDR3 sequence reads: CASGRQETLVYTF. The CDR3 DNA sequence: TGTGCCAGCGGGCGACAGGAGACCCTAGTCTACACCTTC.

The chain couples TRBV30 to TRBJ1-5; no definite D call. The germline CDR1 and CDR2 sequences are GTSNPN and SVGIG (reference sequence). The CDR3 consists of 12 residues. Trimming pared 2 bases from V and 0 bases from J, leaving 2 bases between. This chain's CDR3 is CAWSRSNQPQHF. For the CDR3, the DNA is TGTGCCTGGAGTCGTAGCAATCAGCCCCAGCATTTT.

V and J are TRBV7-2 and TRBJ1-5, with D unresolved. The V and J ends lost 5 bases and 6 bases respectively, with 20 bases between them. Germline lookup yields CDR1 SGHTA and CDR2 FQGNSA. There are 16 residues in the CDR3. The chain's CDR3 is CASSPLTAGLAQPQHF. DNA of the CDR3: TGTGCCAGCAGCCCCCTGACGGCCGGACTGGCTCAGCCCCAGCATTTT.

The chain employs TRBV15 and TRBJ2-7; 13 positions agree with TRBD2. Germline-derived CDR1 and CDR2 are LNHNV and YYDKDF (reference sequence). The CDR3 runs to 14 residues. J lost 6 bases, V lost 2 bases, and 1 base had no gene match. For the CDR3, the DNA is TGTGCCACCAGCAGACGGACTAGCGGGAGCGAGCAGTACTTC. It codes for CATSRRTSGSEQYF.

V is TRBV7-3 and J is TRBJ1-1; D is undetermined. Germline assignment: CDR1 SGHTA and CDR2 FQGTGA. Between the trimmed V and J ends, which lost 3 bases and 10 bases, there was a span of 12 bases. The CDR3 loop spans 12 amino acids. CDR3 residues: CASSLERVLAFF. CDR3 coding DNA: TGTGCCAGCAGCTTGGAACGGGTCCTAGCTTTCTTT.

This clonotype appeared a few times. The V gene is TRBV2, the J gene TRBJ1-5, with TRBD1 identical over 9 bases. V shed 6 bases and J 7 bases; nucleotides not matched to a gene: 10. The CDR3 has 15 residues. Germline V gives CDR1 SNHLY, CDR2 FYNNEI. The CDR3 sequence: CASRGTGTLEQPQHF. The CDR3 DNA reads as TGTGCCAGCAGGGGGACAGGGACCCTTGAACAGCCCCAGCATTTT.

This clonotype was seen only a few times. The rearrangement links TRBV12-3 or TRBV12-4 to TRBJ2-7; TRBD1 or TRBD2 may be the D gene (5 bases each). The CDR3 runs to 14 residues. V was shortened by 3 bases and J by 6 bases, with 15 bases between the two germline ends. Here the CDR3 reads CASSFGGSSLEQYF. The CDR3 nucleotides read TGTGCCAGCAGTTTTGGGGGATCTTCGCTCGAGCAGTACTTC.

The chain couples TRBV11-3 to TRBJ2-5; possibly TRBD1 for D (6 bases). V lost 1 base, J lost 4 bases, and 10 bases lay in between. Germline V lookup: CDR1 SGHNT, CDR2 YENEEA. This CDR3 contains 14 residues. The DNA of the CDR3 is TGTGCCAGCAGCTTAGGACAGGAAGGAGAGACCCAGTACTTC. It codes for CASSLGQEGETQYF.

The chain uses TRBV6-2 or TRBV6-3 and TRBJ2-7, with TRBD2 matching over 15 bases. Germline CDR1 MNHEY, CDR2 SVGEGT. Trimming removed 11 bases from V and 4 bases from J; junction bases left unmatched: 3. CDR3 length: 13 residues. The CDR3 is CAGGLAGGYEQYF. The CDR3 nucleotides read TGTGCCGGGGGACTAGCGGGAGGATACGAGCAGTACTTC.

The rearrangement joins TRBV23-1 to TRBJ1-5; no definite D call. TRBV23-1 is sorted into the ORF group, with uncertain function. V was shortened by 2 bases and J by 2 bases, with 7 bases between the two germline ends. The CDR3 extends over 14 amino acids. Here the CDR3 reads CASSQPSGNQPQHF. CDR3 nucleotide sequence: TGCGCCAGCAGTCAACCCAGCGGCAATCAGCCCCAGCATTTT.

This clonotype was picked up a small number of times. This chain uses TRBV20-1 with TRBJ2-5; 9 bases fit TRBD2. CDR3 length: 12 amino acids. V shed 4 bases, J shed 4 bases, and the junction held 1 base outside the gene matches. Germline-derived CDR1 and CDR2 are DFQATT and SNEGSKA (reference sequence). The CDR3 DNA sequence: TGCAGTGCTAAGCGGGGGGCAGAGACCCAGTACTTC. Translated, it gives CSAKRGAETQYF.

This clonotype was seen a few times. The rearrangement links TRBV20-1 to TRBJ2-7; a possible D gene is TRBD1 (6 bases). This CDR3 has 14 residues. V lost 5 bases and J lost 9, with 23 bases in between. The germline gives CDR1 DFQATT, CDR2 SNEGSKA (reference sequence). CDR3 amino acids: CSAHQQGAYEWQYF. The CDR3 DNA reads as TGCAGTGCTCATCAACAGGGCGCCTACGAGTGGCAGTACTTC.

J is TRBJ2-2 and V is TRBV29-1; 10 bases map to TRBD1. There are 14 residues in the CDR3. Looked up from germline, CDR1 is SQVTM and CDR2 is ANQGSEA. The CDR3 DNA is TGCGGAGTCCGACAGGGGGCGGACACCGGGGAGCTGTTTTTT. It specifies CGVRQGADTGELFF.